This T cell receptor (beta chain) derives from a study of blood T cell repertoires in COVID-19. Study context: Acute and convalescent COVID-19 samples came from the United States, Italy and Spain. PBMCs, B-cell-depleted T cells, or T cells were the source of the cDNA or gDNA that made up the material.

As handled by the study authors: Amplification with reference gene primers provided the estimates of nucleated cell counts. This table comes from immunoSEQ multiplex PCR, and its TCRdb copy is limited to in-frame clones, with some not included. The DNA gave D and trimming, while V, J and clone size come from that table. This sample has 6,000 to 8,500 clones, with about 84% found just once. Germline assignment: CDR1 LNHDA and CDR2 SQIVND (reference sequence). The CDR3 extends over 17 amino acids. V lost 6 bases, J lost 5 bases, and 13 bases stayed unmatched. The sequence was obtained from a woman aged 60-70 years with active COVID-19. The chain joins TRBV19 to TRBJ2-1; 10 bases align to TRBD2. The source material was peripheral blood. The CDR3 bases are TGTGCCAGTAGGGCTAGCGGGGGACTCGCTGGGAACAATGAGCAGTTCTTC. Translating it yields CASRASGGLAGNNEQFF.